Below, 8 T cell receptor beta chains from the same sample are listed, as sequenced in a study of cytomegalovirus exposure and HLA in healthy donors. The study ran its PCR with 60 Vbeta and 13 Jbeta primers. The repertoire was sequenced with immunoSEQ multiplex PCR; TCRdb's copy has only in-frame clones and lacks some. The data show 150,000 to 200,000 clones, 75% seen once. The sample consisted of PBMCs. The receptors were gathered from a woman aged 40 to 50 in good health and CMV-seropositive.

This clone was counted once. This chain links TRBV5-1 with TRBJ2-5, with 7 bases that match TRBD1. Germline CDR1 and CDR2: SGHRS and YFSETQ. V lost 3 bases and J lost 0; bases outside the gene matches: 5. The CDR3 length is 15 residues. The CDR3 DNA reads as TGCGCCAGCAGCTCCGGGACAGCGAACCAAGAGACCCAGTACTTC. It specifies CASSSGTANQETQYF.

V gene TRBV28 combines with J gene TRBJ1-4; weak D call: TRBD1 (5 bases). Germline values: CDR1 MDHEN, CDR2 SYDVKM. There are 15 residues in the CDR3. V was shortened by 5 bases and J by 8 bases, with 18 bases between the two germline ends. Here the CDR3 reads CASSQRHGAGEKLFF. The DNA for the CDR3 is TGTGCCAGCAGTCAACGACACGGGGCGGGAGAAAAACTGTTTTTT.

CDR3 in amino acids: CASPRQINEKLFF. The CDR3 bases are TGTGCCAGCCCGCGACAGATTAATGAAAAACTGTTTTTT. The chain joins TRBV28 to TRBJ1-4; D may be TRBD1 (5 bases). Per the germline V gene, CDR1 is MDHEN and CDR2 is SYDVKM. Trimming cost V 8 bases and J 4 bases, with 11 bases left between them. The CDR3 runs to 13 residues.

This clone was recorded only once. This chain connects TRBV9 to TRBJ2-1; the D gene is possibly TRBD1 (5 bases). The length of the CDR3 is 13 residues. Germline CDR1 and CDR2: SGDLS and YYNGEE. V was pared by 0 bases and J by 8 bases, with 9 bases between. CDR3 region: CASSVVLGDEQFF. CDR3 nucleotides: TGTGCCAGCAGCGTAGTCCTAGGGGATGAGCAGTTCTTC.

The CDR3 protein is CASSSAGGGNEQFF. Here the CDR3 DNA reads TGTGCCAGCAGCTCGGCCGGGGGAGGCAATGAGCAGTTCTTC. This sequence joins TRBV7-8 and TRBJ2-1; possible D gene TRBD2, 6 bases. The CDR3 loop spans 14 amino acids. Trimming removed 4 bases from V and 6 bases from J, with 13 bases in between. The germline gives CDR1 SGHVS, CDR2 FQNEAQ. The full variable domain, completed using reference TRBV7-8 and TRBJ2-1, is GAGVSQSPRYKVAKRGQDVALRCDPISGHVSLFWYQQALGQGPEFLTYFQNEAQLDKSGLPSDRFFAERPEGSVSTLKIQRTQQEDSAVYLCASSSAGGGNEQFFGPGTRLTVL.

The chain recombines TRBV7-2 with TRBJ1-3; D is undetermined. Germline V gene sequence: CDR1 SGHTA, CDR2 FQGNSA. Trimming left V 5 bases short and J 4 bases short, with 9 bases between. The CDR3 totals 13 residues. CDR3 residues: CASSPGAGNTIYF. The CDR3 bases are TGTGCCAGCAGCCCCGGAGCAGGAAACACCATATATTTT.

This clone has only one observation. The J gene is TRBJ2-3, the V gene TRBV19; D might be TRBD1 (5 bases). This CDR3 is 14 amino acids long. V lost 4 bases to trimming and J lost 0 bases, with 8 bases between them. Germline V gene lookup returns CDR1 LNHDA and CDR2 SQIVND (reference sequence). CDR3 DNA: TGTGCCAGTAGTAGGGGCAGGAGCACAGATACGCAGTATTTT. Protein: CASSRGRSTDTQYF.

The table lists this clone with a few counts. The CDR3 region has the DNA TGTGCCAGCAGTTCCACCACAGGGAACTATGGCTACACCTTC. It yields the protein CASSSTTGNYGYTF. J is TRBJ1-2 and V is TRBV6-6; D perhaps matches TRBD1 (6 bases). CDR1 MNHNY and CDR2 SVGAGI come from the germline V gene (reference sequence). This CDR3 contains 14 residues. V shed 4 bases and J shed 2 bases, with 11 bases lying between them.